The clone carrying this TCR beta chain was found many times. The antigen is undetermined. The junction departs from germline at one end; a sequencing error may be responsible. The record originates from a study of Graves' ophthalmopathy and Graves' hyperthyroidism. Study-wide results and caveats: The blood repertoire also included most expanded thyroid clonotypes above 0.001 frequency. Both an approximately 69% sensitivity and an approximately 76% specificity characterized the model's predictions of ophthalmopathy progression.

CAS ≥3, NOSPECS ≥4, moderate-to-severe activity and duration under 3 months marked donors with ophthalmopathy. CDR3 regions of TCR beta were amplified from RNA transcripts. Second-round multiplex PCR followed a first-round RT-PCR using HTBI primers. TCRdb re-called the multiplex PCR reads through MiXCR, storing one row per CDR3 protein. The sample has about 740,000 distinct CDR3 sequences; 35% to 50% are singletons. What was sequenced was peripheral blood. This TCR came from an adult man with Graves' ophthalmopathy.

CDR3 region: CASSIGLNYGYTF. For the CDR3, the DNA is TGTGCCAGCAGTATTGGGCTGAACTATGGCTACACCTTC. The chain couples TRBV19 to TRBJ1-2; D uncertain. The CDR3 runs 13 residues. CDR1 and CDR2 (germline): LNHDA, SQIVND (reference sequence). Full variable domain (outside the CDR3, taken from reference TRBV19 and TRBJ1-2): DGGITQSPKYLFRKEGQNVTLSCEQNLNHDAMYWYRQDPGQGLRLIYYSQIVNDFQKGDIAEGYSVSREKKESFPLTVTSAQKNPTAFYLCASSIGLNYGYTFGSGTRLTVV.